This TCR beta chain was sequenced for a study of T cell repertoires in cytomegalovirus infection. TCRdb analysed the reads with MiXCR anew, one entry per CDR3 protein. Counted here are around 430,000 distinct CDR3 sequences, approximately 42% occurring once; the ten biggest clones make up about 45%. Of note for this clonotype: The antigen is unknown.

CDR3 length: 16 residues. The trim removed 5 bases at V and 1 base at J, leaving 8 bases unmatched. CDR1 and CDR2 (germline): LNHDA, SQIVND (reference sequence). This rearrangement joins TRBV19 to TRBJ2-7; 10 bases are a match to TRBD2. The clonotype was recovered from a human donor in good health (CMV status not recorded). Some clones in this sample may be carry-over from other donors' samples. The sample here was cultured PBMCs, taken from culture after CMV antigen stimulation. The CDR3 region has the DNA TGTGCCAGTAGTGGAATAAGGACTAGCGGTTCCTACGAGCAGTACTTC. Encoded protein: CASSGIRTSGSYEQYF. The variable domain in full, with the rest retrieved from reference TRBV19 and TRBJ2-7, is DGGITQSPKYLFRKEGQNVTLSCEQNLNHDAMYWYRQDPGQGLRLIYYSQIVNDFQKGDIAEGYSVSREKKESFPLTVTSAQKNPTAFYLCASSGIRTSGSYEQYFGPGTRLTVT.